The sequence of this T cell receptor beta chain was determined in a study of cytomegalovirus exposure and HLA in healthy donors. Across the study: Prior work identified around 110 million unique TCR beta sequences in approximately 180 million T cells. Study results and limitations: For most TCR beta V segments, an earlier analysis put the productive rate at about 87% or about 30% of the time.

It was with 60 Vbeta and 13 Jbeta primers that the PCR ran. Profiled with immunoSEQ multiplex PCR; TCRdb holds only in-frame clones, not every one. Among about 150,000 clones listed, over 75% were seen once. For this clone: The target antigen is unknown.

Germline values: CDR1 SGHNT, CDR2 YYREEE (reference sequence). The CDR3 contains 19 residues. V was cut by 5 bases and J by 0 bases, with 25 bases left in between. The sample comprised PBMCs. The TCR was taken from a woman aged 40-49 years in good health and CMV-seropositive. This rearrangement joins TRBV5-4 to TRBJ2-3; D uncertain. In DNA, the CDR3 is TGTGCCAGCAGGATCGCCTTAGCTTCCTCTCCCTCTAGCACAGATACGCAGTATTTT. Its translation is CASRIALASSPSSTDTQYF.